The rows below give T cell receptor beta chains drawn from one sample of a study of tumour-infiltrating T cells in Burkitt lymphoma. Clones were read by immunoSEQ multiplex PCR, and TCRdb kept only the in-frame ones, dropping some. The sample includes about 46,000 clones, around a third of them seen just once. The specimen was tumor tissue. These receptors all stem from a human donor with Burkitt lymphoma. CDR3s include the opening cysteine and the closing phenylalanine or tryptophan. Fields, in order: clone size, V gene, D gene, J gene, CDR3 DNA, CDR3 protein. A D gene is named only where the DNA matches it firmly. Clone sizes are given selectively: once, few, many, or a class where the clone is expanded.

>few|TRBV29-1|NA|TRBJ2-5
TGCAGCGTTGTGCCTAGTGGGGGAGCAGAGACCCAGTACTTC
CSVVPSGGAETQYF
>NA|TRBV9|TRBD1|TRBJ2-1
TGTGCCAGCAGCGTAGGGGCCCCAGGGGGCTTTGTTGACAATGAGCAGTTCTTC
CASSVGAPGGFVDNEQFF
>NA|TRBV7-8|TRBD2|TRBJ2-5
TGTGCCAGCAGCCCCACGACTAGCGGGGGGTTTGGCGAGACCCAGTACTTC
CASSPTTSGGFGETQYF
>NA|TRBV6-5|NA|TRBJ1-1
TGTGCCAGCAGGAGTGCCACTGAAGCTTTCTTT
CASRSATEAFF
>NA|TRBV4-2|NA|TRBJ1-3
TGTGCCAGCAGCCAAGAACCCCCAGGGTCTGGAAACACCATATATTTT
CASSQEPPGSGNTIYF
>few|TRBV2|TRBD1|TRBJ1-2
TGTGCGCTGGGAAGGGGACAGCTAACTTATGGCTACACCTTC
CALGRGQLTYGYTF
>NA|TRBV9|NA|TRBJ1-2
TGTGCCAGCAGCGTTCTATTGGGCCCTAATCCTAACTATGGCTACACCTTC
CASSVLLGPNPNYGYTF
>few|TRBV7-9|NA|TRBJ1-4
TGTGCCAGCAGCGTACAGGCCCCTAATGAAAAACTGTTTTTT
CASSVQAPNEKLFF
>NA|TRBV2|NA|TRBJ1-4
TGTGCCAGCAGTGAGTTAACAACTAATGAAAAACTGTTTTTT
CASSELTTNEKLFF
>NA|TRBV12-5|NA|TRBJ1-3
TGTGCTAGTGGTTCAAACGCTGGAAACACCATATATTTT
CASGSNAGNTIYF
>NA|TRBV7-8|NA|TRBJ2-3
TGTGCCAGCAGCGTTCAGGATACGCAGTATTTT
CASSVQDTQYF
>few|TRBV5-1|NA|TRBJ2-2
TGCGCCAGCAGCAGGAACAGGGTTGGCACCGGGGAGCTGTTTTTT
CASSRNRVGTGELFF
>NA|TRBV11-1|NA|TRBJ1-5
TGTGCCAGCAGCTCCGTCGTTGGGACGCCCCAGCATTTT
CASSSVVGTPQHF
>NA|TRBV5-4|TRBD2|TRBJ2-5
TGTGCCAGCACCTCGGGCGGGACTAGCGGGGGGGCAGAGACCCAGTACTTC
CASTSGGTSGGAETQYF
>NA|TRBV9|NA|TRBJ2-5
TGTGCCAGCAGCGTAGGTGGCTACCAAGGGACCCAGTACTTC
CASSVGGYQGTQYF
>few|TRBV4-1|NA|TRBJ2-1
TGCGCCAGCAGCCACCCAACTAGGAACAATGAGCAGTTCTTC
CASSHPTRNNEQFF
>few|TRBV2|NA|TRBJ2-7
TGTGCCAGCAGTGAGGCAGCCTACGAGCAGTACTTC
CASSEAAYEQYF
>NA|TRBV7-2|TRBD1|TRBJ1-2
TGTGCCAGCAGCCCCCGGACAGGGGGCGGCTATGGCTACACCTTC
CASSPRTGGGYGYTF
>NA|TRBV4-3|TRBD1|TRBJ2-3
TGCGCCAGCAGCCAAGTGTGGAACAGGGGAACAGATACGCAGTATTTT
CASSQVWNRGTDTQYF
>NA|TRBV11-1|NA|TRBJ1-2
TGTGCCAGCAGCGCAACAAGCGACTATGGCTACACCTTC
CASSATSDYGYTF
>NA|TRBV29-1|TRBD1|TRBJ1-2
TGCAGCGTTGAGACCGGGACAGGGGTCTATGGCTACACCTTC
CSVETGTGVYGYTF
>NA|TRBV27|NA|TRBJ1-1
TGTGCCAGCAGCTACGGGGGGGGTAGGTGGATGAACACTGAAGCTTTCTTT
CASSYGGGRWMNTEAFF
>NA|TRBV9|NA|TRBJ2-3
TGTGCCAGCAGCGTATACGGTATCTCCACAGATACGCAGTATTTT
CASSVYGISTDTQYF
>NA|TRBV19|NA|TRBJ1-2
TGTGCCAGTAGTATAGGGACAAACTATGGCTACACCTTC
CASSIGTNYGYTF
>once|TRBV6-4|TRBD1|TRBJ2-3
TGTGCCAGCAGTGAAACGGGACAGGGACACACAGATACGCAGTATTTT
CASSETGQGHTDTQYF
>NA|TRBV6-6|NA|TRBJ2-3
TGTGCCAGCAGTCACCGGGACTCTACGCAGTATTTT
CASSHRDSTQYF
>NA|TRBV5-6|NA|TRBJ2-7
TGTGCCAGCAGCTTGGGAGGGGACCTACCCTCGTACTTC
CASSLGGDLPSYF
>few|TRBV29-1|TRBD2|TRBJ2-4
TGCAGCGTTGAACCCTCCCTAGCGGGCAACATTCAGTACTTC
CSVEPSLAGNIQYF
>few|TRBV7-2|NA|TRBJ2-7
TGTGCCAGCAGCCTCCGGGACACCTACGAGCAGTACTTC
CASSLRDTYEQYF
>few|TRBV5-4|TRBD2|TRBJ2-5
TGTGCCAGCAGCTTCTCTTCTAGCGGGGGGGCTCAGGAGACCCAGTACTTC
CASSFSSSGGAQETQYF
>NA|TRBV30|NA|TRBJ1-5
TGTGCCTGGAGTGTGCGGGGGGGTGGCAATCAGCCCCAGCATTTT
CAWSVRGGGNQPQHF
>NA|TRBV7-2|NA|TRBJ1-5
TGTGCCAGCAGCTTAGACAGAATTGGGGAGCCCCAGCATTTT
CASSLDRIGEPQHF
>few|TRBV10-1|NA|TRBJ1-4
TGCGCGAGGGGAGGCTCAACTAATGAAAAACTGTTTTTT
CARGGSTNEKLFF
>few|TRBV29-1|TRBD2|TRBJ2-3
TGCAGCGTTGAAAAGCGGGGGGGCCGAGGAGATACGCAGTATTTT
CSVEKRGGRGDTQYF
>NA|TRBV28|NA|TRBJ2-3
TGTGCCAGTCTCATAGGCGGCACAGATACGCAGTATTTT
CASLIGGTDTQYF
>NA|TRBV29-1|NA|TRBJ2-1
TGCAGCGCCCAGCGATCTTCTAATGAGCAGTTCTTC
CSAQRSSNEQFF
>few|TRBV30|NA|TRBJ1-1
TGTGCCTGGAGTTTCGGGAGTGGCACTGAAGCTTTCTTT
CAWSFGSGTEAFF
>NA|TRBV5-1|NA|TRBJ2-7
TGCGCCAGCAGCTTGGAGGGCGGCCCCACCTACGAGCAGTACTTC
CASSLEGGPTYEQYF
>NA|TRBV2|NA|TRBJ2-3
TGTGCCAGCAGTGTGCGTGATACGCAGTATTTT
CASSVRDTQYF
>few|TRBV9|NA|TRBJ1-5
TGTGCCAGCAGCGTAGTAGGGATATCGGGGGAGCCCCAGCATTTT
CASSVVGISGEPQHF